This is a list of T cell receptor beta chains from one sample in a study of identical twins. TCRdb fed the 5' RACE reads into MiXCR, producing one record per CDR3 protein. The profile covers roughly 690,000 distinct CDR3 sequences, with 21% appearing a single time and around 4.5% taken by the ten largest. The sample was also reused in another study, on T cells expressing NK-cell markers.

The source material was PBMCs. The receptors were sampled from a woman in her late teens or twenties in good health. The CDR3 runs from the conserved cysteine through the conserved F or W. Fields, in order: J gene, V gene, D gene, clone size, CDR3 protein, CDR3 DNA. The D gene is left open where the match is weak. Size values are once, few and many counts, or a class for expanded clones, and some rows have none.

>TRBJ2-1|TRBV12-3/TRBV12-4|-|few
CASSNHSANEQFF
TGTGCCAGCAGTAATCACAGCGCCAATGAGCAGTTCTTC
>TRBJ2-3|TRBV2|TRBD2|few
CASNAGEGDTQYF
TGTGCCAGCAACGCGGGGGAGGGCGATACGCAGTATTTT
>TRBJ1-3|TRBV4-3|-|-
CASSPAGAGNTIYF
TGCGCCAGCAGTCCCGCAGGGGCTGGAAACACCATATATTTT
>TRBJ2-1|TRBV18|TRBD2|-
CASSPPSREGNEQFF
TGCGCCAGCTCACCCCCCAGCAGGGAGGGGAATGAGCAGTTCTTC
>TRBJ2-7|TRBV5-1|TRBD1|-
CASSIIPTDRDIREQYF
TGCGCCAGCAGCATCATACCCACGGACAGGGATATCAGAGAGCAGTACTTC
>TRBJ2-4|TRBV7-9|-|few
CASSRSWAKNIQYF
TGTGCCAGCAGCCGTAGTTGGGCCAAAAACATTCAGTACTTC
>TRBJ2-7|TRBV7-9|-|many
CASSYSDRNEQYF
TGTGCCAGCAGCTATTCTGACAGGAACGAGCAGTACTTC
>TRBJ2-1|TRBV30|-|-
CAWRPRVGGYNEQFF
TGTGCCTGGAGACCCAGGGTCGGTGGTTACAATGAGCAGTTCTTC
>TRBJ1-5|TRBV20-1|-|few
CSARGGADRNQPQHF
TGCAGTGCCAGAGGGGGGGCAGATCGCAATCAGCCCCAGCATTTT
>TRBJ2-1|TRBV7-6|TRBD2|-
CASSPGLAGDEQFF
TGTGCCAGCAGCCCGGGACTAGCGGGAGATGAGCAGTTCTTC
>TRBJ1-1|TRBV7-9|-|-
CASSLALDGRTEAFF
TGTGCCAGCAGCTTAGCGCTTGATGGTCGCACTGAAGCTTTCTTT
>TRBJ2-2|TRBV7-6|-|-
CASSSVGNGELFF
TGTGCCAGCAGCTCAGTGGGTAACGGGGAGCTGTTTTTT
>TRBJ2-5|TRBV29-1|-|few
CSVVGSWGQETQYF
TGCAGCGTTGTCGGAAGCTGGGGCCAAGAGACCCAGTACTTC
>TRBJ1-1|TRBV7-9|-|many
CASSLAPTEAFF
TGTGCCAGCAGCTTAGCTCCAACTGAAGCTTTCTTT
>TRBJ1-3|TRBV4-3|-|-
CASSQGTDPLGGNTIYF
TGCGCCAGCAGCCAAGGGACAGATCCATTGGGGGGAAACACCATATATTTT
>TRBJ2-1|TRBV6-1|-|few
CASNRVGSYNEQFF
TGTGCCAGCAACCGGGTAGGGTCCTACAATGAGCAGTTCTTC
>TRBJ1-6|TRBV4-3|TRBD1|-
CASSQWSTGSTPLHF
TGCGCCAGCAGCCAATGGTCGACAGGGTCCACACCCCTCCACTTT
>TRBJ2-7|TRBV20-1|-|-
CSAGRRVDEQYF
TGCAGTGCGGGGCGCAGGGTCGACGAGCAGTACTTC
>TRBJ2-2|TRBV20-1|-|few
CSARLASTGELFF
TGCAGTGCTAGACTAGCGTCCACCGGGGAGCTGTTTTTT
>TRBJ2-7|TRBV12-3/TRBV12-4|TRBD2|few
CASSLARGGRVIYEQYF
TGTGCCAGCAGTTTAGCGCGAGGCGGGAGAGTCATCTACGAGCAGTACTTC
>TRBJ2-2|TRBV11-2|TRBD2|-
CASRPTNRASSGTGTGELFF
TGTGCCAGCAGACCGACTAACAGGGCGTCTAGCGGGACGGGGACCGGGGAGCTGTTTTTT
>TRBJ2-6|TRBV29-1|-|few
CSVVAGTSGANVLTF
TGCAGCGTTGTTGCCGGTACCTCTGGGGCCAACGTCCTGACTTTC
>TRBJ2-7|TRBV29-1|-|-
CSGNGPYGEQYF
TGCAGCGGGAACGGGCCTTACGGGGAGCAGTACTTC
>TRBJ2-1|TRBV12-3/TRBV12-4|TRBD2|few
CASSLVSGRAGEQFF
TGTGCCAGCAGTTTAGTTAGCGGGAGGGCCGGTGAGCAGTTCTTC
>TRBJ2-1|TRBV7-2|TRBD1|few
CASSLGTGNSNEQFF
TGTGCCAGCAGCTTAGGGACAGGGAATTCTAATGAGCAGTTCTTC
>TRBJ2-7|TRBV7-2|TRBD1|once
CAISLRQGWGYEQYF
TGTGCCATCAGCTTAAGACAGGGCTGGGGCTACGAGCAGTATTTC
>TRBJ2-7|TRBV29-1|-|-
CSILTDSYEQYF
TGCAGTATATTGACGGATTCCTACGAGCAGTACTTC
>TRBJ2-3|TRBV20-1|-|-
CSAMGGASTDTQYF
TGCAGTGCTATGGGCGGAGCTAGCACAGATACGCAGTATTTT
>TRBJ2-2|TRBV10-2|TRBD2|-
CASSGGGTNPGELFF
TGCGCCAGCAGTGGAGGTGGGACTAATCCCGGGGAGCTGTTTTTT
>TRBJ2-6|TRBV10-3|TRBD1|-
CAISEPTGIGANVLTF
TGTGCCATCAGTGAGCCGACAGGGATTGGGGCCAACGTCCTGACTTTC
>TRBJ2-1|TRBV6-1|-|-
CASSDWGGYNEQFF
TGTGCCAGCAGTGACTGGGGCGGATACAATGAGCAGTTCTTC
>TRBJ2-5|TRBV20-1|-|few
CSASVTVGETQYF
TGCAGTGCTTCAGTGACGGTTGGGGAGACCCAGTACTTC
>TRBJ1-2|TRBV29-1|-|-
CSVELTALNYGYTF
TGCAGCGTTGAACTTACAGCCCTTAATTATGGCTACACCTTC
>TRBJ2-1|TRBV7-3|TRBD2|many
CASSLYGGAGNEQFF
TGTGCCAGCAGCTTATACGGGGGGGCGGGAAATGAGCAGTTCTTC
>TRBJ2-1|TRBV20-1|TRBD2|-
CSARTSGRHEQFF
TGCAGTGCTAGGACTAGCGGGAGACATGAGCAGTTCTTC
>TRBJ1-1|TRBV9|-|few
CASSYKPDTVNTEAFF
TGTGCCAGCAGCTATAAACCGGACACCGTGAACACTGAAGCTTTCTTT
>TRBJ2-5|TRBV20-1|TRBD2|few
CSARDPTSGGQETQYF
TGCAGTGCTAGAGATCCGACTAGCGGGGGACAAGAGACCCAGTACTTC
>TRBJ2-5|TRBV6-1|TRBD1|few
CASSQTGDGETQYF
TGTGCCAGCAGTCAGACAGGGGATGGAGAGACCCAGTACTTC
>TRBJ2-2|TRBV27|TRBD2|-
CASSRLPGGRTGELFF
TGTGCCAGCAGTCGCTTGCCGGGGGGTAGAACCGGGGAGCTGTTTTTT
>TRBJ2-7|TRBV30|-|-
CAWSVGGRKQYF
TGTGCCTGGAGTGTAGGGGGGAGGAAGCAGTACTTC
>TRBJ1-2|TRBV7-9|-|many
CASSPQGVVNGYTF
TGTGCCAGCAGCCCCCAGGGCGTCGTGAATGGCTACACCTTC
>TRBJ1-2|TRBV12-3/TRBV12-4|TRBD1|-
CASSGTVDGYTF
TGTGCCAGCAGTGGGACAGTTGATGGCTACACCTTC
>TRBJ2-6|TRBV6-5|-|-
CASRYGSGANVLTF
TGTGCCAGCAGATACGGCTCTGGGGCCAACGTCCTGACTTTC
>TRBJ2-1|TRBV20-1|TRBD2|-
CSARGLAGGRFKYNEQFF
TGCAGTGCTAGGGGACTAGCGGGAGGACGCTTTAAGTACAATGAGCAGTTCTTC
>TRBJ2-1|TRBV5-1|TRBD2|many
CASSLASGVGNEQFF
TGCGCCAGCAGCTTGGCTAGCGGGGTAGGCAATGAGCAGTTCTTC
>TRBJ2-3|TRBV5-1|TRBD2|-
CASSLARSGAYTDTQYF
TGCGCCAGCAGCTTGGCCAGGAGCGGGGCCTACACAGATACGCAGTATTTT
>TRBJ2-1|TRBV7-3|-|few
CASSLQHPGEQFF
TGTGCCAGCAGCTTACAACACCCAGGGGAGCAGTTCTTC
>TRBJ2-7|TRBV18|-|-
CASSRGLMSYEQYF
TGTGCCAGCTCAAGGGGGTTAATGTCCTACGAGCAGTACTTC
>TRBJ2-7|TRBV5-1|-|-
CASYEGPAYEQYF
TGCGCCAGCTATGAGGGCCCGGCCTACGAGCAGTACTTC
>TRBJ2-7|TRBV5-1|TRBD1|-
CASSPEPPGQVLF
TGCGCCAGCAGCCCCGAACCCCCGGGACAGGTCCTTTTC
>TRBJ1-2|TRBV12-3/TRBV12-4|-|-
CASSPPNGEGDGYTF
TGTGCCAGCAGTCCCCCCAACGGGGAAGGGGATGGCTACACCTTC
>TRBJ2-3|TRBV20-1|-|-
CSAGQGVSSGTDTQYF
TGCAGTGCGGGGCAGGGAGTCTCTAGCGGCACAGATACGCAGTATTTT
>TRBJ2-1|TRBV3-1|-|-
CASSQDEGGAIYNEQFF
TGTGCCAGCAGCCAAGATGAGGGGGGGGCCATTTACAATGAGCAGTTCTTC